The text below deals with one TCR beta chain. Its antigen is currently unknown. Source study methods: Filtering differed for immunoSEQ, which gave only junction sequences without quality scores. Sequencing used immunoSEQ multiplex PCR; TCRdb keeps in-frame clones, though not all of them. The V and J calls and clone size are taken from that table; D and trimming were inferred from the DNA. This table holds hundreds of thousands of clones, 55% to 75% found once. V gave up 5 bases and J gave up 5 bases; unmatched junction bases: 6. The CDR3 length is 14 residues. The V gene's germline CDR1 is SGHNT and CDR2 YYREEE (reference sequence). This entry is derived from a study of shared clonotypes between healthy human individuals. Turning to the study itself: Sampling drew on donors who were two women and a few men aged 18 to 49.

Whole-study findings and limits: A few donors shared around 5.1% of their naive CD4 clonotypes. Since donors were few, the genetic and exposure-history diversity represented was limited.

The TCR originated in a woman aged 30 to 39 in good health. The sequenced sample consisted of memory CD4+ T cells sorted from blood. Subset of the sample: CD45RA-negative fraction. V gene TRBV5-4 combines with J gene TRBJ2-5, with 10 bases lining up with TRBD2. The CDR3, as DNA: TGTGCCAGCAGATCTAGCGGGAGTGGGGAGACCCAGTACTTC. This gives the protein CASRSSGSGETQYF.